This T cell receptor (beta chain) was recovered during a study of shared clonotypes between healthy human individuals. Some clones are missing from TCRdb's copy, which holds only in-frame ones; the method was immunoSEQ multiplex PCR. The repertoire holds nearly 1 million clones, with about three quarters as singletons. Every donor was a Caucasian adult from Nashville, Tennessee. Per germline, CDR1 SGHVS and CDR2 FNYEAQ. This CDR3 is 16 amino acids long. Unmatched junction bases numbered 6, after V lost 2 bases and J lost 2 bases. This chain joins TRBV7-6 and TRBJ2-1, with TRBD2 matching over 7 bases. The source material was memory CD4+ T cells sorted from blood. Stated subset: CD45RA-negative fraction. This clonotype was obtained from a man in his late teens or twenties in good health. CDR3 protein: CASSLNEAGTYNEQFF. Here the CDR3 DNA reads TGTGCCAGCAGCTTAAATGAAGCGGGGACCTACAATGAGCAGTTCTTC.